This record covers a single TCR beta chain. This entry comes from a study of control samples from healthy donors and cancer patients. Trimming left V 3 bases short and J 6 bases short, with 12 bases between. The germline V gene encodes CDR1 SGHTA and CDR2 FQGNSA. The CDR3 is made up of 14 amino acids. This table comes from immunoSEQ multiplex PCR, and its TCRdb copy is limited to in-frame clones, with some not included. The profile shows about 85,000 clones, about 89% of them singletons. The receptor was isolated from a woman in her sixties or seventies in good health. The sample consisted of blood. The chain couples TRBV7-2 to TRBJ2-1; perhaps TRBD2 as D (6 bases). The CDR3 here is CASSLGGTRNEQFF. The CDR3 bases are TGTGCCAGCAGCTTGGGGGGTACCCGCAATGAGCAGTTCTTC.